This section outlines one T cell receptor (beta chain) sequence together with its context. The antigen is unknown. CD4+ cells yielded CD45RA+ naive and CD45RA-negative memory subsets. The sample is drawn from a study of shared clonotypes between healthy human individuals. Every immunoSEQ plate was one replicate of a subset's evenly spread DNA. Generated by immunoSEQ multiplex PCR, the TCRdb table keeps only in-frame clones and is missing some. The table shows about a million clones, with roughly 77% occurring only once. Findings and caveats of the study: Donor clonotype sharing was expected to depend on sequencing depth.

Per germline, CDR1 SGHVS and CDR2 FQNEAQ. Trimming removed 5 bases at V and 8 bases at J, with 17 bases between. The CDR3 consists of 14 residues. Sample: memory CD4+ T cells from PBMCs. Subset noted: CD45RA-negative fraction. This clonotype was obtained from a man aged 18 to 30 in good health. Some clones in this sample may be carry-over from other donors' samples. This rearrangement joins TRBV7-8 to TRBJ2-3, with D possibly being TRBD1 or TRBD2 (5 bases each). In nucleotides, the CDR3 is TGTGCCAGCAGCCCACCGGGGCCCCAGGGTACGCAGTATTTT. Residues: CASSPPGPQGTQYF.